This entry describes one T cell receptor beta chain. What it recognizes is unknown. The sample originates from a study of OX40 agonist ivuxolimab in advanced cancers. Overall study: With ivuxolimab, an agonistic anti-OX40 (CD134) antibody, patients were treated. About 40% of patients had received prior checkpoint inhibitor therapy.

Measured with immunoSEQ multiplex PCR; TCRdb has only the in-frame clones, and not every one. The sample shows tens of thousands of clones, roughly 84% of them seen only once. Study-wide points: CD8+ T cells showed, on average, more clonal expansion than CD4+ cells.

The germline V and J ends were trimmed by 5 bases and 7 bases, with 14 bases remaining between them. Germline V gives CDR1 MDHEN, CDR2 SYDVKM. This CDR3 has 14 residues. This material consisted of CD4+ or CD8+ T cells sorted from blood, taken in a trial of the OX40 agonist ivuxolimab. This receptor was taken from an adult with an advanced solid tumor such as melanoma, head and neck, liver or kidney cancer. The chain recombines TRBV28 with TRBJ1-4; no clear D gene. The CDR3 protein is CASSPQSTPEKLFF. For the CDR3, the DNA is TGTGCCAGCAGTCCGCAATCGACCCCTGAAAAACTGTTTTTT.